The source of this T cell receptor (beta chain) is a study of cytomegalovirus exposure and HLA in healthy donors. The table lists this clone with a few counts. Use of 60 Vbeta and 13 Jbeta primers characterized the PCR. Some clones are missing from TCRdb's copy, which holds only in-frame ones; the method was immunoSEQ multiplex PCR. The sample has around 130,000 clones, around 80% seen once. CDR1 is SQVTM, CDR2 ANQGSEA, per germline. The length of the CDR3 is 13 residues. V lost 7 bases and J 4 bases, leaving 16 bases between the germline ends. The V call is TRBV29-1, the J call TRBJ1-1; tentatively, D is TRBD1 (6 bases). The TCR sequence derives from a man aged 30 to 39 in good health and CMV-seronegative. The sequenced sample was PBMCs. The chain's CDR3 is CSALNRVGTEAFF. The CDR3 DNA is TGCAGCGCTCTCAACAGGGTGGGCACTGAAGCTTTCTTT.